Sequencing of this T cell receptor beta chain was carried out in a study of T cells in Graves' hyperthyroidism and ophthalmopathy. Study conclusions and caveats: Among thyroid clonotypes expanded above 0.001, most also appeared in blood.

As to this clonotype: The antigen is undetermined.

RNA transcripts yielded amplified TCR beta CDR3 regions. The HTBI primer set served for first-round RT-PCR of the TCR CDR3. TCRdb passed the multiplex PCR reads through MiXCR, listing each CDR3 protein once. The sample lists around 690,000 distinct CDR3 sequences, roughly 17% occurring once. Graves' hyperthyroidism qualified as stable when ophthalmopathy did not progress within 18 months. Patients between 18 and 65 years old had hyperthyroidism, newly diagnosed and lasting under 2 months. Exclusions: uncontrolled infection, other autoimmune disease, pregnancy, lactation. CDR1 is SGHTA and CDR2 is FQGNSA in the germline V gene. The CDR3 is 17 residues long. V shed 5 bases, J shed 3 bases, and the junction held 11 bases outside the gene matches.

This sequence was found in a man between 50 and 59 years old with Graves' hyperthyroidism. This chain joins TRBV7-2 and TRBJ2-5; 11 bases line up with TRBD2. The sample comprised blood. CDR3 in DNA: TGTGCCAGCAGCCTGCTCGGGACTAGCGGATTTAAAGAGACCCAGTACTTC. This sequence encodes CASSLLGTSGFKETQYF.